This T cell receptor (beta chain) was observed in a study of blood T cell repertoires in COVID-19. Per germline, CDR1 MGHDK and CDR2 SYGVNS. This CDR3 spans 15 amino acids. Unmatched junction bases numbered 6, after V lost 2 bases and J lost 4 bases. Data came from immunoSEQ multiplex PCR; TCRdb stores just in-frame clones and leaves some out. The data contain 350,000 to 550,000 clones, 80% to 90% of them seen just once; the ten biggest clones take up 1.1%. Study members were between about 18 and 90 years old and lived in 20 to 30 US regions. The rearrangement joins TRBV25-1 to TRBJ2-7; 9 bases line up with TRBD2. This sequence originates from a man aged 30 to 45 who had recovered from COVID-19. The material sequenced was PBMCs or T cells enriched from blood (not recorded which). In nucleotides, the CDR3 is TGTGCCAGCAGTGAACATGGGACTAGCAAGTACGAGCAGTACTTC. It translates to CASSEHGTSKYEQYF.